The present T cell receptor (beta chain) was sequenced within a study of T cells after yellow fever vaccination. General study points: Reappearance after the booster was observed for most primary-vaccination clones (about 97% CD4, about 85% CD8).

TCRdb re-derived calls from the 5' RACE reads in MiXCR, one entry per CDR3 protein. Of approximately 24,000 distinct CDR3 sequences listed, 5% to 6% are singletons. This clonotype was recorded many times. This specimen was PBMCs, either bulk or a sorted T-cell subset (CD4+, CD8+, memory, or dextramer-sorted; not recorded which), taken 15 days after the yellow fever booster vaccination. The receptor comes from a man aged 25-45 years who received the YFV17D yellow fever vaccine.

The CDR3 sequence: CASSVEWATGELFF. DNA of the CDR3: TGTGCCAGCAGTGTGGAATGGGCCACCGGGGAGCTGTTTTTT. The V and J genes are TRBV6-1 and TRBJ2-2; D call uncertain. Germline values: CDR1 MNHNS, CDR2 SASEGT. Trimming cost V 4 bases and J 4 bases, with 10 bases left between them. The CDR3 contains 14 residues.